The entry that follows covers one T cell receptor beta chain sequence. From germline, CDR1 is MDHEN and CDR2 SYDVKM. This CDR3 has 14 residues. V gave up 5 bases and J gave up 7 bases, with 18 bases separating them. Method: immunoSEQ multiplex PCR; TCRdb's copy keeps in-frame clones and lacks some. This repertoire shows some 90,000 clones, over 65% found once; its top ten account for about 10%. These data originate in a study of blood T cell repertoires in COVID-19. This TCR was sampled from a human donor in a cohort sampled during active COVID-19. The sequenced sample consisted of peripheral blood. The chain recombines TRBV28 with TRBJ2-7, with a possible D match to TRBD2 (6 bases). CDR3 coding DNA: TGTGCCAGCAGTCCCTATGGCCCCGCGGGGGAGCAGTACTTC. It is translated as CASSPYGPAGEQYF.